This T cell receptor beta chain was profiled in a study of cytomegalovirus exposure and HLA in healthy donors. General study points: The listing of 150 or so TCR beta chains classed them as cytomegalovirus-associated.

V shed 0 bases, J shed 1 base, and the junction held 5 bases outside the gene matches. This CDR3 is 17 amino acids long. The germline V gene has CDR1 SGHRS and CDR2 YFSETQ. About this clone: Its antigen is still unknown.

The study ran its PCR with 60 Vbeta and 13 Jbeta primers. The protocol was immunoSEQ multiplex PCR, while the TCRdb copy is restricted to in-frame clones and leaves out a portion. The sample holds tens of thousands of clones; about a tenth are singletons and the top ten take roughly a quarter. Sequencing used PBMCs. The rearrangement joins TRBV5-1 to TRBJ2-1; 9 bases map to TRBD2. The sequence came from a man aged 60-69 years in good health and CMV-seropositive. The CDR3 protein is CASSLAAAGGSYNEQFF. The CDR3 DNA reads TGCGCCAGCAGCTTGGCCGCGGCGGGAGGGTCCTACAATGAGCAGTTCTTC.